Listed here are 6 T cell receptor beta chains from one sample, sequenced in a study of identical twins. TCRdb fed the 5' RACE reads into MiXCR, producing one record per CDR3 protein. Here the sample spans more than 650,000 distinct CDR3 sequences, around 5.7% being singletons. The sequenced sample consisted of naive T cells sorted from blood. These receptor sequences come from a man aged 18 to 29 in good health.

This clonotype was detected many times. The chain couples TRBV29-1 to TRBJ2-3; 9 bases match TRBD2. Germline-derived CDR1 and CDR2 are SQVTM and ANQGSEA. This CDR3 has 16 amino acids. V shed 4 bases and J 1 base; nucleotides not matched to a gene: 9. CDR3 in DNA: TGCAGCGTTGCTGGGGGACTAGCCAGAGGCACAGATACGCAGTATTTT. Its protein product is CSVAGGLARGTDTQYF.

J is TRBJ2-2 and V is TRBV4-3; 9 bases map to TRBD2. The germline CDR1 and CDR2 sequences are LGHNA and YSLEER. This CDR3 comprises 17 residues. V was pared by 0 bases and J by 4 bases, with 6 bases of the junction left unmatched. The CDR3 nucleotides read TGCGCCAGCAGCCAAGATGTAGCGGGAGATGTCACCGGGGAGCTGTTTTTT. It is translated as CASSQDVAGDVTGELFF.

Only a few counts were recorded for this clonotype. CDR3 in amino acids: CASTYRGYGGEQFF. Here the CDR3 DNA reads TGTGCCAGCACCTACCGAGGATATGGGGGTGAGCAGTTCTTC. The genes are TRBV3-1 and TRBJ2-1; D tentatively reads TRBD1 or TRBD2 (5 bases each). Germline loops: CDR1 LGHDT, CDR2 YNNKEL (reference sequence). This CDR3 region has 14 residues. Trimming pared 7 bases from V and 9 bases from J, leaving 19 bases between.

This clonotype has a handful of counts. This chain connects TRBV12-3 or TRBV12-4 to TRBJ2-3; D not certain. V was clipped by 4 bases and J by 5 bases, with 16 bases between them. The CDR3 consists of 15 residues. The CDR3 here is CASSYLSSSRDTQYF. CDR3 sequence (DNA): TGTGCCAGCAGTTACCTAAGCTCTTCACGAGATACGCAGTATTTT.

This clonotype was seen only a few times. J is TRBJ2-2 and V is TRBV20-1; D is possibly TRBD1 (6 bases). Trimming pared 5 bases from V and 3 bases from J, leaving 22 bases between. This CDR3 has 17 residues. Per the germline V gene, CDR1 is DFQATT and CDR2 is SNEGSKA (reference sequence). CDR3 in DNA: TGCAGTGCTGGGGGCTTAACTGCTAGCCGTGACACCGGGGAGCTGTTTTTT. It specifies CSAGGLTASRDTGELFF.

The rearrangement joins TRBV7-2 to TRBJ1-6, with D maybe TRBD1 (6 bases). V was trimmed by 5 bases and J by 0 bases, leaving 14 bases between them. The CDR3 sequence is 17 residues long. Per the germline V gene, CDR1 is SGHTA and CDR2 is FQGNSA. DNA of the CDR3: TGTGCCAGCAGCGGGGGCAGGCCGAGCTCCTATAATTCACCCCTCCACTTT. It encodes CASSGGRPSSYNSPLHF.